This passage covers 30 T cell receptor beta chains from one sample sequenced in a study of CD8 T cells in Susac syndrome. RNA amounts of about 0.5 to 1 ug underwent reverse transcription with random hexamers. TCRdb fed the immunoSEQ multiplex PCR reads into MiXCR, producing one record per CDR3 protein. The sample contains 130,000 to 150,000 distinct CDR3 sequences, approximately 93% of which appear only once. The sample consisted of CD4+ T cells from PBMCs. These receptors originate from a human donor in good health.

The chain joins TRBV6-2 or TRBV6-3 to TRBJ1-5; maybe TRBD1 (5 bases). V was clipped by 6 bases and J by 9 bases, with 9 bases between them. Per the germline V gene, CDR1 is MNHEY and CDR2 is SVGEGT. This CDR3 has 11 residues. The CDR3 loop is CASSRGAPQHF. The CDR3 bases are TGTGCCAGCAGCCGCGGGGCGCCCCAGCATTTT.

The rearrangement uses TRBV27 and TRBJ1-1; TRBD1 aligns across 8 bases. The CDR3 spans 15 residues. CDR1 MNHEY and CDR2 SMNVEV come from the germline V gene (reference sequence). The junction had 7 bases not matched to a gene; V was cut back by 6 bases and J by 1 base. In DNA form, the CDR3 reads TGTGCCAGCAGCTATTACGGACAGGGGAACACTGAAGCTTTCTTT. This translates into CASSYYGQGNTEAFF.

This clonotype has a handful of counts. The rearrangement links TRBV11-2 to TRBJ2-2; D is unresolved. Germline V gene data show CDR1 as SGHAT and CDR2 as FQNNGV. The CDR3 has 11 amino acids. V gave up 6 bases and J gave up 4 bases, with 3 bases separating them. The CDR3 DNA sequence: TGTGCCAGCAGATCCACCGGGGAGCTGTTTTTT. Translated: CASRSTGELFF.

The chain joins TRBV24-1 to TRBJ1-5, with TRBD1 matching 8 bases. CDR3 length equals 15 residues. Germline values: CDR1 KGHDR, CDR2 SFDVKD. V trimming: 4 bases; J trimming: 11 bases; junction bases outside the gene matches: 12. This CDR3 is CATSDPDRGGGAQHF. The CDR3 DNA reads as TGTGCCACCAGTGACCCTGACAGGGGAGGGGGGGCCCAGCATTTT.

V and J are TRBV6-5 and TRBJ2-3; D tentatively reads TRBD1 or TRBD2 (5 bases each). CDR1 MNHEY and CDR2 SVGAGI come from the germline V gene. Trimming removed 3 bases from V and 4 bases from J, with 14 bases in between. The CDR3 sequence is 15 residues long. CDR3: CASSYRGGLADTQYF. For the CDR3, the DNA is TGTGCCAGCAGTTATAGGGGCGGGCTAGCAGATACGCAGTATTTT.

This clonotype is a singleton in its sample. The chain uses TRBV6-6 and TRBJ1-2, with 7 bases identical to TRBD1. V was clipped by 2 bases and J by 4 bases; unmatched bases: 7. This CDR3 is built from 15 residues. The germline V gene has CDR1 MNHNY and CDR2 SVGAGI (reference sequence). The CDR3 DNA reads TGTGCCAGCAGTTACGTACAGGGGAGGCTCTATGGCTACACCTTC. Protein sequence: CASSYVQGRLYGYTF.

The V gene is TRBV7-9, the J gene TRBJ2-5, with 9 bases identical to TRBD2. Trimming removed 5 bases from V and 3 bases from J; junction bases left unmatched: 7. Germline V gives CDR1 SEHNR, CDR2 FQNEAQ (reference sequence). The CDR3 runs 15 residues. CDR3 protein: CASSTTTSGEETQYF. The CDR3 nucleotides read TGTGCCAGCAGCACGACGACTAGCGGAGAAGAGACCCAGTACTTC.

CDR3 sequence (DNA): TGTGCCAGTCAACTAGCGGGATTTCAAGAGACCCAGTACTTC. Residues: CASQLAGFQETQYF. The J gene is TRBJ2-5, the V gene TRBV5-4; 10 nucleotides line up with TRBD2. V lost 8 bases to trimming and J lost 2 bases; unmatched junction nucleotides: 6. Germline V CDR1 and CDR2: SGHNT, YYREEE (reference sequence). This CDR3 has 14 amino acids.

The rearrangement links TRBV5-1 to TRBJ2-7; TRBD2 matches 8 bases. In germline, CDR1 is SGHRS, CDR2 YFSETQ. The CDR3 covers 16 residues. J lost 4 bases, V lost 0 bases, and 9 bases had no gene match. CDR3: CASSLGGLANTYEQYF. As DNA, the CDR3 is TGCGCCAGCAGCTTGGGTGGACTAGCCAATACTTACGAGCAGTACTTC. Looking up the rest from reference TRBV5-1 and TRBJ2-7 gives the full variable domain: KAGVTQTPRYLIKTRGQQVTLSCSPISGHRSVSWYQQTPGQGLQFLFEYFSETQRNKGNFPGRFSGRQFSNSRSEMNVSTLELGDSALYLCASSLGGLANTYEQYFGPGTRLTVT.

The genes are TRBV2 and TRBJ2-5; D unresolved. V was shortened by 4 bases and J by 2 bases, with 8 bases between the two germline ends. This CDR3 contains 13 residues. The germline CDR1 and CDR2 sequences are SNHLY and FYNNEI. The CDR3 nucleotides are TGTGCCAGCAGTGTATACATTCAAGAGACCCAGTACTTC. Its protein is CASSVYIQETQYF.

V usage is TRBV18 and J usage is TRBJ2-5; D is uncertain. V lost 1 base to trimming and J lost 4 bases, with 1 base between them. The germline V gene has CDR1 KGHSH and CDR2 LQKENI. The length of the CDR3 is 11 residues. CDR3 sequence: CASSPLETQYF. The CDR3 DNA reads as TGTGCCAGCTCACCACTAGAGACCCAGTACTTC.

The rearrangement uses TRBV2 and TRBJ1-5; 10 nucleotides agree with TRBD1. Germline trimming cut 6 bases from V and 2 bases from J; bases unmatched to any gene: 7. Germline CDR1 and CDR2: SNHLY and FYNNEI. CDR3 size: 16 residues. The CDR3 protein is CASRQTGGAGNQPQHF. The CDR3 nucleotides are TGTGCCAGCAGACAGACAGGGGGCGCGGGCAATCAGCCCCAGCATTTT.

The chain uses TRBV10-1 and TRBJ2-7; D gene unclear. The CDR3 spans 13 residues. V shed 2 bases and J shed 3 bases, with 8 bases lying between them. Germline-derived CDR1 and CDR2 are WNHNN and SYGVQD (reference sequence). CDR3 in DNA: TGCGCCAGCAGTGAGGCCCGGAACTACGAGCAGTACTTC. Its protein product is CASSEARNYEQYF.

The chain uses TRBV20-1 and TRBJ2-3; D remains ambiguous. Trimming removed 3 bases from V and 2 bases from J, with 3 bases in between. This CDR3 contains 11 residues. Per germline, CDR1 DFQATT and CDR2 SNEGSKA (reference sequence). CDR3 sequence: CSASPTDTQYF. CDR3 coding DNA: TGCAGTGCTAGTCCCACAGATACGCAGTATTTT.

The chain combines TRBV20-1 with TRBJ2-3; D call uncertain. From germline, CDR1 is DFQATT and CDR2 SNEGSKA (reference sequence). The CDR3 is 14 amino acids. V was pared by 0 bases and J by 4 bases, with 11 bases between. Written as DNA, the CDR3 is TGCAGTGCTAGAGATAAGGTGTGGGCAGATACGCAGTATTTT. Translation gives CSARDKVWADTQYF.

The CDR3 reads CASSLGGGPGGYTF. Here the CDR3 DNA reads TGTGCCAGCAGCTTAGGCGGGGGCCCAGGGGGCTACACCTTC. The chain links TRBV7-9 to TRBJ1-2; perhaps TRBD1 as D (6 bases). Germline-derived CDR1 and CDR2 are SEHNR and FQNEAQ (reference sequence). The CDR3 is 14 amino acids. Trimming cost V 1 base and J 8 bases, with 14 bases left between them.

This chain uses TRBV29-1 with TRBJ2-1; D is uncertain. The CDR3 consists of 13 residues. The V gene lost 7 bases and the J gene lost 2 bases, with 12 bases spanning the gap. Looked up from germline, CDR1 is SQVTM and CDR2 is ANQGSEA. CDR3 sequence reads: CSAPRAPYNEQFF. In DNA, the CDR3 is TGCAGCGCCCCCCGGGCACCCTACAATGAGCAGTTCTTC.

This clonotype was counted a single time. The chain carries TRBV20-1 and TRBJ2-3, with D unresolved. From germline, CDR1 is DFQATT and CDR2 SNEGSKA (reference sequence). The CDR3 has 13 amino acids. The V end lost 1 base, the J end lost 6 bases, and 11 bases lay between the germline ends. CDR3 nucleotides: TGCAGTGCTAGAGGAAGTGGCCGCGATACGCAGTATTTT. Protein product: CSARGSGRDTQYF.

CDR3 coding DNA: TGCGCCAGCAGCCTAGTGACAGGGGGCAGCGGGGAGCTGTTTTTT. Translating it yields CASSLVTGGSGELFF. This rearrangement joins TRBV5-1 to TRBJ2-2, with TRBD1 matching 10 bases. J gave up 7 bases and V 4 bases, and 7 bases lay outside the gene matches. There are 15 residues in the CDR3. CDR1 SGHRS and CDR2 YFSETQ come from the germline V gene.

This clonotype was found once. The J gene is TRBJ2-5, the V gene TRBV7-3; tentatively, D is TRBD2 (5 bases). The CDR3 is 14 amino acids. V lost 3 bases and J lost 4, with 12 bases in between. Per the germline V gene, CDR1 is SGHTA and CDR2 is FQGTGA. The DNA for the CDR3 is TGTGCCAGCAGCTTTTCGGGGTATGGAGAGACCCAGTACTTC. Translating gives CASSFSGYGETQYF.

The chain employs TRBV24-1 and TRBJ2-1; TRBD2 aligns across 10 bases. This CDR3 is built from 15 residues. Germline CDR1 reads KGHDR; CDR2 reads SFDVKD. J lost 7 bases, V lost 2 bases, and 4 bases had no gene match. The CDR3 DNA reads TGTGCCACCAGTGATTCATTTAGCGGGAGGAATGAGCAGTTCTTC. This sequence encodes CATSDSFSGRNEQFF.

The chain combines TRBV27 with TRBJ1-5; possible D gene TRBD1, 5 bases. Per the germline V gene, CDR1 is MNHEY and CDR2 is SMNVEV (reference sequence). CDR3 size: 15 residues. V was trimmed by 1 base and J by 3 bases, leaving 10 bases between them. The CDR3 sequence: CASSLFGGNNQPQHF. The DNA for the CDR3 is TGTGCCAGCAGTTTATTTGGGGGAAACAATCAGCCCCAGCATTTT.

The chain joins TRBV28 to TRBJ2-5, with 11 bases matching TRBD2. Per germline, CDR1 MDHEN and CDR2 SYDVKM. The CDR3 spans 15 residues. J was trimmed by 5 bases and V by 4 bases; bases with no gene match: 6. The CDR3 protein is CASSSGLAARETQYF. CDR3 nucleotide sequence: TGTGCCAGCAGTTCGGGACTAGCGGCCCGGGAGACCCAGTACTTC.

The CDR3 nucleotides are TGTGCCAGCAGCCAAGAGACAGGACCTAGCACAGATACGCAGTATTTT. It encodes CASSQETGPSTDTQYF. The V gene is TRBV3-1, the J gene TRBJ2-3; possibly TRBD1 for D (6 bases). CDR1 and CDR2 (germline): LGHDT, YNNKEL (reference sequence). The CDR3 is made up of 16 amino acids. Trimming took 0 bases from V and 0 from J, leaving 10 bases between them.

This chain connects TRBV5-6 to TRBJ1-3; 9 bases agree with TRBD1. V shed 5 bases, J shed 0 bases, and the junction held 12 bases outside the gene matches. This CDR3 is built from 18 residues. The germline gives CDR1 SGHDT, CDR2 YYEEEE. The CDR3 here is CASRAGTGRRSSGNTIYF. DNA for the CDR3: TGTGCCAGCAGGGCCGGGACAGGGAGAAGGAGCTCTGGAAACACCATATATTTT. The variable domain in full, completed from reference TRBV5-6 and TRBJ1-3, reads DAGVTQSPTHLIKTRGQQVTLRCSPKSGHDTVSWYQQALGQGPQFIFQYYEEEERQRGNFPDRFSGHQFPNYSSELNVNALLLGDSALYLCASRAGTGRRSSGNTIYFGEGSWLTVV.

The chain employs TRBV2 and TRBJ2-3, with TRBD2 as a possible D gene (5 bases). Trimming pared 8 bases from V and 0 bases from J, leaving 15 bases between. Per germline, CDR1 SNHLY and CDR2 FYNNEI. The CDR3 sequence is 15 residues long. CDR3 residues: CASRRAELSTDTQYF. The CDR3, as DNA: TGTGCCAGCCGAAGAGCGGAGCTTAGCACAGATACGCAGTATTTT.

V usage is TRBV9 and J usage is TRBJ1-3, with unresolved D. The germline V gene has CDR1 SGDLS and CDR2 YYNGEE. There are 15 residues in the CDR3. Trimming shortened V by 4 bases and J by 0 bases, and 11 bases separated the two germline ends. CDR3 in DNA: TGTGCCAGCAGCTCTCTCGGTAGCTCTGGAAACACCATATATTTT. Residues: CASSSLGSSGNTIYF.

This chain links TRBV15 with TRBJ2-7; no clear D. Looked up from germline, CDR1 is LNHNV and CDR2 is YYDKDF (reference sequence). V gave up 0 bases and J gave up 3 bases, with 15 bases separating them. The CDR3 runs 16 residues. The CDR3 nucleotides are TGTGCCACCAGCAGAGATCCTTCCGGGCTGCTCTACGAGCAGTACTTC. Protein: CATSRDPSGLLYEQYF.

The chain is built from TRBV12-3 or TRBV12-4 and TRBJ2-7; D possibly corresponds to TRBD1 (6 bases). The V end was cut by 1 base, the J end by 2 bases, with 9 bases between. The CDR3 covers 14 residues. CDR3: CASSLGQGTYEQYF. The CDR3 region has the DNA TGTGCCAGCAGTTTAGGTCAGGGGACCTACGAGCAGTACTTC.

This clonotype appeared once. The chain links TRBV20-1 to TRBJ1-1; D gene unclear. The germline V and J ends were trimmed by 5 bases and 2 bases, with 12 bases remaining between them. The CDR3 extends over 13 amino acids. CDR1 and CDR2 from the germline V gene are DFQATT and SNEGSKA (reference sequence). The CDR3 DNA reads TGCAGTGCTGCTCGGGAGGTAAACACTGAAGCTTTCTTT. This translates into CSAAREVNTEAFF.